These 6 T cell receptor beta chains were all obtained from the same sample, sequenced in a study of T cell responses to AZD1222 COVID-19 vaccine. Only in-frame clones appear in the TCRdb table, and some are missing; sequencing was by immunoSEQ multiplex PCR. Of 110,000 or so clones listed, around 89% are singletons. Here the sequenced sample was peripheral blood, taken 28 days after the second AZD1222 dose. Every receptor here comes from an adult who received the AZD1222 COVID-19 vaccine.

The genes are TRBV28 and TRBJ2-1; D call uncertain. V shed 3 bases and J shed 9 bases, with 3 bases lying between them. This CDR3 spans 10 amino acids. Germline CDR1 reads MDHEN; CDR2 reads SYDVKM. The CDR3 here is CASSFGEQFF. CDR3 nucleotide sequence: TGTGCCAGCAGTTTCGGTGAGCAGTTCTTC.

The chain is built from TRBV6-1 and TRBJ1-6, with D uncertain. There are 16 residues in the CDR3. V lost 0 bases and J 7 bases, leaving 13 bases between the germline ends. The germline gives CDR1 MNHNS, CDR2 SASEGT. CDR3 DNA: TGTGCCAGCAGTGAAGCGAAGGGATTGAGAAATTCACCCCTCCACTTT. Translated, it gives CASSEAKGLRNSPLHF.

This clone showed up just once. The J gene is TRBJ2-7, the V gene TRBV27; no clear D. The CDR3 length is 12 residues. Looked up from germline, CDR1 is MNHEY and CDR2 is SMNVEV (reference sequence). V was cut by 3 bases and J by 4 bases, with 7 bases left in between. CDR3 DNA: TGTGCCAGCAGTTTTGCCGGATACGAGCAGTACTTC. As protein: CASSFAGYEQYF.

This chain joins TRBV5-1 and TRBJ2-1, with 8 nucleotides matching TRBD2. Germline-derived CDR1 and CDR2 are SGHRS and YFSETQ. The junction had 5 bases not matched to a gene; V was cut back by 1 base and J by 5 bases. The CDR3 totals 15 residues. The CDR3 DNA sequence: TGCGCCAGCAGCTTGCGTCCGGGGGGGCACAATGAGCAGTTCTTC. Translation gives CASSLRPGGHNEQFF. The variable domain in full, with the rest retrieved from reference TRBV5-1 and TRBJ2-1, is KAGVTQTPRYLIKTRGQQVTLSCSPISGHRSVSWYQQTPGQGLQFLFEYFSETQRNKGNFPGRFSGRQFSNSRSEMNVSTLELGDSALYLCASSLRPGGHNEQFFGPGTRLTVL.

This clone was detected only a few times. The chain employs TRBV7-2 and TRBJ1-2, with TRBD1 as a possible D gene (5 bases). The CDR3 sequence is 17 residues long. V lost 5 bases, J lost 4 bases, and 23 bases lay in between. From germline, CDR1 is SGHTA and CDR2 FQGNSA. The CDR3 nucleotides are TGTGCCAGCAGCCCACCAAATAGGCAGTCAGGGATCTATGGCTACACCTTC. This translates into CASSPPNRQSGIYGYTF.

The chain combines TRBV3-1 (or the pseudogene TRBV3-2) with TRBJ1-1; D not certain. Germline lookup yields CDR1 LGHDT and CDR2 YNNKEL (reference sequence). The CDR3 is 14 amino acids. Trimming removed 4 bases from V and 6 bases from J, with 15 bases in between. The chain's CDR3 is CASSLETPPAEAFF. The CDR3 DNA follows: TGTGCCAGCAGCCTGGAGACTCCTCCCGCTGAAGCTTTCTTT.